The clone carrying this T cell receptor (beta chain) appeared once. This sample is drawn from a study of blood T cell repertoires in COVID-19. The wider study: Italy, Spain and the United States were the sources of the convalescent and acute COVID-19 samples. PBMCs, B-cell-depleted T cells, or T cells provided the cDNA or gDNA that made up the material.

V was shortened by 3 bases and J by 5 bases, with 7 bases between the two germline ends. This CDR3 has 13 residues. Authors' methods: Amplification from reference gene primers served as the basis for estimated nucleated cell counts. Sequencing was performed with immunoSEQ multiplex PCR; in TCRdb, only in-frame clones are kept and a portion is missing. V and J calls and clone size come straight from that table; D and trimming were deduced from the DNA. Of hundreds of thousands of clones listed, around four fifths are singletons. This sequence originates from a woman aged 50 to 60 with acute or convalescent COVID-19. The gene calls are TRBV12-3 or TRBV12-4 and TRBJ1-4; D not certain. The sequenced sample consisted of peripheral blood. CDR3 nucleotide sequence: TGTGCCAGCAGTTTTTTTTTAAATGAAAAACTGTTTTTT. Its translation is CASSFFLNEKLFF.